What follows are 8 T cell receptor beta chains derived from one specimen sequenced in a study of early T cells in non-severe SARS-CoV-2 infection. TCRdb processed the 5' RACE reads anew with MiXCR; each CDR3 protein has one entry. The data show tens of thousands of distinct CDR3 sequences, over 10% seen once. Sample: whole blood. The receptor set was obtained from an adult who was a healthcare worker with PCR-confirmed SARS-CoV-2 infection or an uninfected control (not recorded which).

The chain couples TRBV29-1 to TRBJ2-2; D is perhaps TRBD1 (6 bases). Trimming pared 7 bases from V and 4 bases from J, leaving 16 bases between. The CDR3 is 14 residues long. Per germline, CDR1 SQVTM and CDR2 ANQGSEA. This chain's CDR3 is CSEPQGSVTGELFF. DNA for the CDR3: TGCAGCGAGCCGCAGGGGTCCGTCACCGGGGAGCTGTTTTTT.

This chain uses TRBV19 with TRBJ1-5; D unclear. Germline V gene sequence: CDR1 LNHDA, CDR2 SQIVND (reference sequence). The CDR3 is 12 amino acids. V was shortened by 1 base and J by 6 bases, with 4 bases between the two germline ends. Here the CDR3 DNA reads TGTGCCAGTAGTATAGGGGCTCAGCCCCAGCATTTT. This codes for CASSIGAQPQHF.

This clonotype appeared a few times. The junction and the germline gene differ at one end; a read error may be behind it. J is TRBJ2-3 and V is TRBV19; 9 bases are shared with TRBD1. This CDR3 is 12 amino acids long. The germline V gene encodes CDR1 LNHDA and CDR2 SQIVND (reference sequence). CDR3 in DNA: TGTGCCAGTAGTATAGCGGGACAGGGTGCCGCGTTT. This translates into CASSIAGQGAAF.

This clonotype was counted only a few times. The CDR3 protein is CASSQKGNTIYF. In nucleotides, the CDR3 is TGTGCCAGCAGTCAGAAAGGAAACACCATATATTTT. The V call is TRBV12-3 or TRBV12-4, the J call TRBJ1-3, with no clear D. V lost 5 bases and J 4 bases, leaving 6 bases between the germline ends. This CDR3 comprises 12 residues.

This clonotype appeared once. The chain joins TRBV9 to TRBJ2-2; D remains unclear. CDR1 is SGDLS, CDR2 YYNGEE, per germline. This CDR3 is 15 amino acids long. V shed 0 bases and J shed 6 bases, with 12 bases lying between them. This CDR3 is CASSVGGFSSGELFF. For the CDR3, the DNA is TGTGCCAGCAGCGTAGGCGGATTCTCGTCCGGGGAGCTGTTTTTT.

The V call is TRBV28, the J call TRBJ2-7; 8 bases fit TRBD2. CDR3 size: 14 residues. Germline values: CDR1 MDHEN, CDR2 SYDVKM. With 7 bases clipped from V and 4 bases from J, the junction kept 9 bases outside the gene matches. Here the CDR3 DNA reads TGTGCCAGCACCAAGGGACTAGTTGCGTACGAGCAGTACTTC. It codes for CASTKGLVAYEQYF. Supplemented by reference TRBV28 and TRBJ2-7, the full variable domain reads DVKVTQSSRYLVKRTGEKVFLECVQDMDHENMFWYRQDPGLGLRLIYFSYDVKMKEKGDIPEGYSVSREKKERFSLILESASTNQTSMYLCASTKGLVAYEQYFGPGTRLTVT.

This chain uses TRBV3-1 with TRBJ2-2; 9 bases line up with TRBD2. The germline gives CDR1 LGHDT, CDR2 YNNKEL (reference sequence). The length of the CDR3 is 15 residues. V lost 3 bases and J lost 1; bases outside the gene matches: 0. The CDR3 sequence: CASSQTSGNTGELFF. CDR3 nucleotide sequence: TGTGCCAGCAGCCAGACTAGCGGGAACACCGGGGAGCTGTTTTTT.

The table lists this clonotype with many counts. The gene calls are TRBV11-2 and TRBJ2-4; D is uncertain. The germline gives CDR1 SGHAT, CDR2 FQNNGV. Trimming cost V 1 base and J 6 bases, with 22 bases left between them. The CDR3 spans 18 residues. As DNA, the CDR3 is TGTGCCAGCAGCTTAGTATCATCTGGGTGGAGCGCGGCAAACATTCAGTACTTC. Its translation: CASSLVSSGWSAANIQYF.